This T cell receptor (beta chain) emerged from a study of patients and donors after allogeneic stem cell transplantation. The CDR3 contains 14 residues. With 0 bases removed from V and 6 bases from J, the gap between germline ends came to 11 bases. CDR1 and CDR2 (germline): DFQATT, SNEGSKA (reference sequence). This clonotype was observed many times. A single record per CDR3 protein comes from TCRdb applying MiXCR to the RT-PCR reads. Of fewer than 10,000 distinct CDR3 sequences detected, roughly 4.3% appear once; the ten largest clones hold about 20%. The specimen was blood, either unsorted or a sorted T cell fraction (not recorded which). The rearrangement links TRBV20-1 to TRBJ2-2; D is possibly TRBD2 (6 bases). This sequence originates from a human donor who was either an allogeneic HSCT recipient or a stem cell or donor lymphocyte infusion donor (not recorded which). It is not recorded whose cells these are; they may come from a transplant donor. This chain's CDR3 is CSAREGGQSGELFF. The CDR3 nucleotides read TGCAGTGCTAGAGAGGGGGGTCAATCCGGGGAGCTGTTTTTT.